Described below is a single T cell receptor (beta chain) sequence and its context. Its target antigen remains unknown. Base qualities are missing; no much larger clone stands one base away. The sample comes from a study of blood T cell repertoires in COVID-19 (dated by TCRdb to about 2020). With regard to the full study: Collaborator samples came from the United States, Italy and Spain and covered acute and convalescent phases of COVID-19. The material from the prospective study consisted of cDNA or gDNA derived from T cells, B-cell-depleted T cells, or PBMCs. The dataset comprised deeply sampled blood TCRbeta repertoires from subjects exposed to, actively infected with, or recovered from COVID-19. The repertoires were made available in a free public database intended to serve as a resource for research on the immune response to SARS-CoV-2. Samples were obtained from the ongoing ImmuneRACE study (first 160 participants) and from about 1,300 subjects provided by 6 global collaborators. The sample metadata nearly always contained a de-identified subject ID, COVID-19 status, age in years and sex. Where available, HLA class I and class II types were obtained from metadata supplied by the sample provider rather than from assay-based typing.

Participants in the prospective study were aged 18 to 89 years, lived in 20 to 30 United States geographic areas, and enrolled through a virtual design. To assign participants to cohorts, the prospective study relied on clinical history that participants themselves reported in a screening survey and a study questionnaire. For ImmuneRACE Cohort 3, a participant was defined as recovered based on two consecutive negative NP/OP PCR tests, clearance by a healthcare professional, or resolution of symptoms. In the prospective study, whole blood, serum and a nasopharyngeal or oropharyngeal swab were collected from each participant by mobile phlebotomists. Prospective study participants could optionally give additional blood draws and questionnaires over a roughly two-month period. Blood samples from the prospective study were shipped frozen or at room temperature prior to DNA extraction. Here is what the overall study found, with its caveats: Clinical and demographic metadata were provided uncurated, with the amount varying by source and participant.

The immunoSEQ Assay, a bias-controlled multiplex PCR, was used to amplify TCRbeta CDR3 regions from genomic DNA. Per the original workflow: The number of nucleated cells in each sample was estimated from the amplification of reference gene primers within the assay. Sequence reads were collapsed and filtered to measure the absolute abundance of every unique TCRbeta CDR3 rearrangement. For each sample, productive Simpson clonality was calculated by taking the square root of Simpson's diversity index across productive rearrangements. TCRdb obtained this table from immuneACCESS and retained in-frame rearrangements with V and J assigned. These tables miss some clones; where compared with another copy, unresolved V genes account for less than half of the shortfall, and the remainder is unexplained. Clonal size and the V and J genes are those of that table, whereas D and trimming came from the DNA. The sample data list about 440,000 clones, and about nine tenths of these were observed just once. The biggest ten clones account for 0.55% to 0.75% of the sample.

The V and J ends are trimmed by 7 bases and 6 bases, leaving 10 bases between them. Via the germline V gene (reference sequence), CDR1 is GTSNPN and CDR2 SVGIG. The CDR3 holds 10 amino acids from the cysteine to the phenylalanine. The sequence is cut down to CDR3 DNA, 30 bases in frame from base 1. The chain is encoded by TRBV30 joined to TRBJ2-7; there is no confident call for the D gene. This receptor was taken from a man younger than 30 who had recovered from COVID-19. Sequences were obtained from PBMCs or T cells enriched from blood (not recorded which). The DNA sequence follows: TGTGCCTTTGATTCGGGCGAGCAGTACTTC. It translates as CAFDSGEQYF. Beyond the CDR3, the reference TRBV30 and TRBJ2-7 genes provide the residues; the full variable domain reads: SQTIHQWPATLVQPVGSPLSLECTVEGTSNPNLYWYRQAAGRGLQLLFYSVGIGQISSEVPQNLSASRPQDRQFILSSKKLLLSDSGFYLCAFDSGEQYFGPGTRLTVT.